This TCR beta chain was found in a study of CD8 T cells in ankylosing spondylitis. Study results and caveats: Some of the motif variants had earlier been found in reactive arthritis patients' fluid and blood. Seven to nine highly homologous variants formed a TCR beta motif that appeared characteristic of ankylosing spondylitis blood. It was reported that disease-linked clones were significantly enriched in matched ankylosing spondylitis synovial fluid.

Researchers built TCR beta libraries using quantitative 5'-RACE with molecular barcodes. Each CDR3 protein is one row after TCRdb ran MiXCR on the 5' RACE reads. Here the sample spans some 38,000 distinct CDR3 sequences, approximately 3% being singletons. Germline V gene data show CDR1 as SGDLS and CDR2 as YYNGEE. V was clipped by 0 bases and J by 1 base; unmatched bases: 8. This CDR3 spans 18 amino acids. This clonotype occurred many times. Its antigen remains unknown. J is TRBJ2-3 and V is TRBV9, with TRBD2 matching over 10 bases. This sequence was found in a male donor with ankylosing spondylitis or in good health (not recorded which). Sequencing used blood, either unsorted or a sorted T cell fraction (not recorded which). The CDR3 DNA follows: TGTGCCAGCAGCGTAGGTCTCGGGCTAGCGGGGGGCACAGATACGCAGTATTTT. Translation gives CASSVGLGLAGGTDTQYF. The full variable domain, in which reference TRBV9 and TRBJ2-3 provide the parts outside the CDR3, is DSGVTQTPKHLITATGQRVTLRCSPRSGDLSVYWYQQSLDQGLQFLIQYYNGEERAKGNILERFSAQQFPDLHSELNLSSLELGDSALYFCASSVGLGLAGGTDTQYFGPGTRLTVL.